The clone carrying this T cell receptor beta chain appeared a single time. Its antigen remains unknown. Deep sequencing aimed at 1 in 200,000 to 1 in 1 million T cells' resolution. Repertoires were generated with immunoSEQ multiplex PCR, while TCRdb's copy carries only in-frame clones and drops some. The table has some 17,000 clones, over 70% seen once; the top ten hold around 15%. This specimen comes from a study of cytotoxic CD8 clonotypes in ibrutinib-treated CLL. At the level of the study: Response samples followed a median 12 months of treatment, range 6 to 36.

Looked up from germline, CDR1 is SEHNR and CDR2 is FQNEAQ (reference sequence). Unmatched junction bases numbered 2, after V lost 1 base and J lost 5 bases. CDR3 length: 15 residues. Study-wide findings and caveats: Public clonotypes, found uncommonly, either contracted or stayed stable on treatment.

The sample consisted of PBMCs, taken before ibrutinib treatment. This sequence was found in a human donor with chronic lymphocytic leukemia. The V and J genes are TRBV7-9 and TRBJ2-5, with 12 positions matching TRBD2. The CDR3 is CASSLGLAGVETQYF. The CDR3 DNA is TGTGCCAGCAGCTTAGGACTAGCGGGAGTGGAGACCCAGTACTTC.